This T cell receptor beta chain was captured in a study of OX40 agonist ivuxolimab in advanced cancers. For the study in its entirety: Ivuxolimab was an agonistic, fully human IgG2 monoclonal antibody directed against OX40 (CD134), a costimulatory receptor. Intravenous ivuxolimab was administered to patients every 2 weeks at six dose levels: 0.01, 0.1, 0.3, 1.5, 3 and 10 mg/kg. Partial responses occurred in three dose-escalation patients: two with cutaneous melanoma and one with hepatocellular carcinoma. Peripheral TCRbeta sequencing aimed to test whether ivuxolimab altered TCR sequence diversity and caused clonal T-cell expansion. Patients were allowed to have had prior anti-PD-1, anti-PD-L1 or anti-CTLA-4 therapy, and less than 45% of the dose-escalation patients had previously received checkpoint inhibitors. The paper describes the monotherapy dose-escalation part (N of about 54 patients) of the phase I trial of ivuxolimab. Of the roughly 52 dose-escalation patients, hepatocellular carcinoma was present in about 20, melanoma in roughly 15, renal cell carcinoma in 9 and head and neck cancer in 9. In the dose-escalation cohort, around four fifths of patients were male, and the mean age was 60 years with a range of roughly 20 to 80.

To sequence the TCRbeta CDR3 region, genomic DNA was isolated from the sorted cells. The immunoSEQ Assay was used to sequence the TCRbeta CDR3 regions. TCRdb mirrors the immuneACCESS table, restricted to in-frame sequences. Some clones are absent from its copies; in checked studies, under half trace to an unresolved V gene, and the reason for the others is unknown. Within this sample are 60,000 to 100,000 clones, with 94% of them counted one time only. The ten largest clonotypes hold roughly 22% of the sample. The trial excluded patients who had a history of autoimmune disease or who were on systemic immunosuppression. In every dose cohort, peripheral blood was drawn for TCR sequencing at baseline, cycle 4 day 1, and cycle 7 day 1. Samples were obtained from an open-label, multicenter, first-in-human phase I dose-escalation trial of ivuxolimab. Adults with locally advanced or metastatic melanoma, renal cell carcinoma, hepatocellular carcinoma or head and neck squamous cell carcinoma were enrolled in the trial. Before TCR sequencing, CD4+ and CD8+ T cells were separately sorted from peripheral blood.

This clone was seen only once. Its antigen remains unidentified. Base-call qualities are not available, and no considerably larger clone is one nucleotide away. The paper as a whole reports these results and caveats: At doses from 0.1 to 3.0 mg/kg, clonal expansion was seen in both CD4+ and CD8+ blood T cells between baseline and week 6. After ivuxolimab, CD8+ T cells had more expanded clones than CD4+ T cells on average. Which antigens the clonally expanded peripheral T cells were specific for was not determined. In the 0.1-3.0 mg/kg groups, partial responders had among the lowest normalized peripheral clonal expansion, particularly in CD8+ T cells. Low levels of normalized T-cell clonal expansion were also seen in some patients who did not respond.

V and J lose 2 bases and 0 bases, and a span of 4 bases separates them. Spanning cysteine to phenylalanine, the CDR3 consists of 13 amino acids. The only DNA kept is the CDR3, 39 bases in frame from the first base. CDR1 SGHTA and CDR2 FQGNSA are derived from the germline V gene. Sequenced here: CD4+ or CD8+ T cells sorted from blood, sampled in a trial of the OX40 agonist ivuxolimab. The chain couples TRBV7-2 to TRBJ1-1, with no confidently assigned D gene. The receptor was isolated from an adult with an advanced solid tumor such as melanoma, head and neck, liver or kidney cancer. The CDR3 region: CASSLWVNTEAFF. The nucleotide sequence is given as TGTGCCAGCAGCTTATGGGTGAACACTGAAGCTTTCTTT.